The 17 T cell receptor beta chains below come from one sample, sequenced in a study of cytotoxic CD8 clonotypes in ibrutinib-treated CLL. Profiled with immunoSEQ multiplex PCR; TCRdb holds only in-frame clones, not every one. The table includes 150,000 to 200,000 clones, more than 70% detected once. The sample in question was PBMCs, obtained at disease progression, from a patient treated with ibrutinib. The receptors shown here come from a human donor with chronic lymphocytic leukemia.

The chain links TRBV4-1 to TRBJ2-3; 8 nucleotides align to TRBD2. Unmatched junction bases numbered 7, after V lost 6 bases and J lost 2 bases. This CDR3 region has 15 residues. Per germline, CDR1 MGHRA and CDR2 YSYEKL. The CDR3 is CASSLAGLTTDTQYF. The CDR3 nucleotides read TGCGCCAGCAGTCTAGCGGGCCTGACCACAGATACGCAGTATTTT.

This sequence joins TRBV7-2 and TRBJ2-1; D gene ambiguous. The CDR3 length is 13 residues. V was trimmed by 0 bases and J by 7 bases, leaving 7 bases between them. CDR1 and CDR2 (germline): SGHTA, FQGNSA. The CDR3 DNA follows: TGTGCCAGCAGCTTAGCCAGGTTTAATGAGCAGTTCTTC. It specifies CASSLARFNEQFF.

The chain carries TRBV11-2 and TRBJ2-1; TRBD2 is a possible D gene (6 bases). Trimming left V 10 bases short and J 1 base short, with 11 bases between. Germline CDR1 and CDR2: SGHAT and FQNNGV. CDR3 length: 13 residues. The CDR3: CATRDSSYNEQFF. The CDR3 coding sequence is TGTGCCACCCGGGACTCTTCCTACAATGAGCAGTTCTTC.

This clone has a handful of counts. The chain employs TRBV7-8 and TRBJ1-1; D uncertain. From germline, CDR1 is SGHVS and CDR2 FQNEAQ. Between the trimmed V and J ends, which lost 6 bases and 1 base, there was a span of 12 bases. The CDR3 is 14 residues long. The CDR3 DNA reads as TGTGCCAGCAGTGTAAAGGGCCGGAACACTGAAGCTTTCTTT. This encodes CASSVKGRNTEAFF. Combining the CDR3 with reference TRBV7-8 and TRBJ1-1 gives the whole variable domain GAGVSQSPRYKVAKRGQDVALRCDPISGHVSLFWYQQALGQGPEFLTYFQNEAQLDKSGLPSDRFFAERPEGSVSTLKIQRTQQEDSAVYLCASSVKGRNTEAFFGQGTRLTVV.

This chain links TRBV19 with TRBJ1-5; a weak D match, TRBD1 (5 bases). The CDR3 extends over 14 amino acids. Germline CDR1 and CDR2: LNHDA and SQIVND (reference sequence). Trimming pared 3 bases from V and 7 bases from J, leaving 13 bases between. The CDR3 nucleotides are TGTGCCAGTAGTATCGGGGGAAGGGGACAGCCCCAGCATTTT. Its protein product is CASSIGGRGQPQHF.

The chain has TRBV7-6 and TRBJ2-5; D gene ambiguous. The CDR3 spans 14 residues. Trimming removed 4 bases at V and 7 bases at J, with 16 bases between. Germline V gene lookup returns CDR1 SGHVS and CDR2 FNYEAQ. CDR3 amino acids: CASSSRPPPVTQYF. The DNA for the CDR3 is TGTGCCAGCAGCTCGCGACCGCCCCCAGTGACCCAGTACTTC.

CDR3 loop: CASRGGQGSTGELFF. The CDR3 DNA sequence: TGTGCCAGCAGGGGGGGACAGGGGTCCACCGGGGAGCTGTTTTTT. The chain uses TRBV2 and TRBJ2-2, with 10 bases identical to TRBD1. Germline V gene sequence: CDR1 SNHLY, CDR2 FYNNEI. The V gene end was trimmed by 6 bases and the J gene end by 4 bases; junction bases not matched to a gene: 5. The CDR3 consists of 15 residues.

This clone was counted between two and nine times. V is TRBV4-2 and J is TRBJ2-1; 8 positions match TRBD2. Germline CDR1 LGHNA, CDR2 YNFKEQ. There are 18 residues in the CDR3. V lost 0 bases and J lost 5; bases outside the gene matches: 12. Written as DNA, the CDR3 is TGTGCCAGCAGCCAAGACCCTCCAGGAGCGGGAGTAGACAATGAGCAGTTCTTC. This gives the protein CASSQDPPGAGVDNEQFF.

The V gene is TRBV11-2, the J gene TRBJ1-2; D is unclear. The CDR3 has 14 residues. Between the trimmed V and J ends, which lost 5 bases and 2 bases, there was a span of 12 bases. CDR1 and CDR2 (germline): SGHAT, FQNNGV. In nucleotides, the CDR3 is TGTGCCAGCAGCCCCCGGCCCGGAAACTATGGCTACACCTTC. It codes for CASSPRPGNYGYTF.

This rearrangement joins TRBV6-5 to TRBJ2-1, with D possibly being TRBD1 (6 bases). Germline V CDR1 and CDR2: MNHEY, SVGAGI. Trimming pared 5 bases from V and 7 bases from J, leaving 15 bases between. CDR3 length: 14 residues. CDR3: CASSAGQFTNEQFF. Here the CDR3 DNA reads TGTGCCAGCAGTGCCGGACAGTTTACGAATGAGCAGTTCTTC.

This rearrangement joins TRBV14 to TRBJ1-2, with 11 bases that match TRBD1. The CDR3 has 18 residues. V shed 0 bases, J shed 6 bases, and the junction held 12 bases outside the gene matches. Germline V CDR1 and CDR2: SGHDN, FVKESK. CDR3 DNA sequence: TGTGCCAGCAGCCAAGATCGGACAGGGGGCAAAGGATTAGATGGCTACACCTTC. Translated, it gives CASSQDRTGGKGLDGYTF. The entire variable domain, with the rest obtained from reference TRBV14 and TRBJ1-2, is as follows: EAGVTQFPSHSVIEKGQTVTLRCDPISGHDNLYWYRRVMGKEIKFLLHFVKESKQDESGMPNNRFLAERTGGTYSTLKVQPAELEDSGVYFCASSQDRTGGKGLDGYTFGSGTRLTVV.

CDR3 sequence (DNA): TGCGCCAGCAGCTTGTTGGGACAGCCTAATGAAAAACTGTTTTTT. Its translation is CASSLLGQPNEKLFF. The chain uses TRBV5-1 and TRBJ1-4; TRBD1 matches 7 bases. V dropped 1 base and J dropped 3; count of bases not matched to a gene: 3. Germline CDR1 SGHRS, CDR2 YFSETQ. There are 15 residues in the CDR3.

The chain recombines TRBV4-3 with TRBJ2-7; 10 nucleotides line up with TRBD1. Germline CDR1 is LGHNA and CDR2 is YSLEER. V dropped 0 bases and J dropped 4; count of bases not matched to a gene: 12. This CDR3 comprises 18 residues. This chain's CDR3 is CASSQESGRDRGFYEQYF. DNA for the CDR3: TGCGCCAGCAGCCAAGAATCCGGAAGGGACAGGGGTTTTTACGAGCAGTACTTC.

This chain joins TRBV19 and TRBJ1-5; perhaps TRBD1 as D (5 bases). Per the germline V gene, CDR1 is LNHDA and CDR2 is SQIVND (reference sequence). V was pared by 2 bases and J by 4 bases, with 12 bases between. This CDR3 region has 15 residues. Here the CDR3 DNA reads TGTGCCAGTAGTATACTAGTTGGGGGGAATCAGCCCCAGCATTTT. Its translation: CASSILVGGNQPQHF.

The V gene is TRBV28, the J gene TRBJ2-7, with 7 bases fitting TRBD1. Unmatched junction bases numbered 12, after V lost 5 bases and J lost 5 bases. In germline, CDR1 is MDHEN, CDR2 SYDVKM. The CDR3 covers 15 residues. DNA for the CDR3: TGTGCCAGCAGTCCAGAAGACAGGGTGTTCCACGAGCAGTACTTC. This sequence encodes CASSPEDRVFHEQYF. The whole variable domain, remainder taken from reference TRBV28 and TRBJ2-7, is DVKVTQSSRYLVKRTGEKVFLECVQDMDHENMFWYRQDPGLGLRLIYFSYDVKMKEKGDIPEGYSVSREKKERFSLILESASTNQTSMYLCASSPEDRVFHEQYFGPGTRLTVT.

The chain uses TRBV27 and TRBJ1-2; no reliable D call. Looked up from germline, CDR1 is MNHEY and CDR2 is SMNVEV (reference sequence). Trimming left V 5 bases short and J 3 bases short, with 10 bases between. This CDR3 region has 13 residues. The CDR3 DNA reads TGTGCCAGCAGTCCCCGGGGATACTATGGCTACACCTTC. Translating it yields CASSPRGYYGYTF.

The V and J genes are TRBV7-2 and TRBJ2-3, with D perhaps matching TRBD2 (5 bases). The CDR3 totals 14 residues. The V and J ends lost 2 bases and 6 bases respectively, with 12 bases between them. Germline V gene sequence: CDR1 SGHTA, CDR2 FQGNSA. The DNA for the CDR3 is TGTGCCAGCAGCTTACCCGGCGGGTGGGATACGCAGTATTTT. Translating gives CASSLPGGWDTQYF.